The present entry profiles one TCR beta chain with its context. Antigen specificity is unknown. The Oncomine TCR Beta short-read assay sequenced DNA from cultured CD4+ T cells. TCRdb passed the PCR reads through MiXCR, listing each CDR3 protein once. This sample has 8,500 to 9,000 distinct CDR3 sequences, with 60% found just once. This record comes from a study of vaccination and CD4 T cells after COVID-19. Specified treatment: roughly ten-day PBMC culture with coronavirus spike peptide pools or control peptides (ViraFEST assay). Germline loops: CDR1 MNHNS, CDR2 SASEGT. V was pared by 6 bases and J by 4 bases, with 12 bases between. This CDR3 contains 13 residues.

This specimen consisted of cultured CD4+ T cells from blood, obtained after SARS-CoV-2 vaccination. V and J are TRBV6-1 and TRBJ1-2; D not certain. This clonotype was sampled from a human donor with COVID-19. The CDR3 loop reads CASRTSALYGYTF. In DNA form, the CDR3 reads TGTGCCAGCAGGACTTCGGCCCTCTATGGCTACACCTTC.